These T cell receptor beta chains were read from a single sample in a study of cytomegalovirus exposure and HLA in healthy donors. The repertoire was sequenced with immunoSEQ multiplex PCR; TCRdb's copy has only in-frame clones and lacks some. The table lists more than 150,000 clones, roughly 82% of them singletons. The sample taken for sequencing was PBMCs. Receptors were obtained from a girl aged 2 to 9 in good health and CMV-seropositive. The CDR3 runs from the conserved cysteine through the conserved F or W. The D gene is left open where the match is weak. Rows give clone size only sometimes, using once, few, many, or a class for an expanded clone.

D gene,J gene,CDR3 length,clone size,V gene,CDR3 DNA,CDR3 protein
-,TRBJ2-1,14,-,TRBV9,TGTGCCAGCAGCGTACGGAGCTCCTACAATGAGCAGTTCTTC,CASSVRSSYNEQFF
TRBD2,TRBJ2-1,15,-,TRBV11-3,TGTGCCAGCAGCCTCGAGCGGGGGGCCTACAATGAGCAGTTCTTC,CASSLERGAYNEQFF
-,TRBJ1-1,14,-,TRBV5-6,TGTGCCAGCAGCTTGGTAGGGGATGGGACTGAAGCTTTCTTT,CASSLVGDGTEAFF
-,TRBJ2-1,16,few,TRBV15,TGTGCCACCAGCAGAGATCAGGAGGGTCAGTATAGGGGGCAGTTCTTC,CATSRDQEGQYRGQFF
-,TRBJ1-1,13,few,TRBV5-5,TGTGCCAGCAGCTTGGCAGGGGACACTGAAGCTTTCTTT,CASSLAGDTEAFF
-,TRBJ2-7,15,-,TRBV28,TGTGCCAGCAGTTTAGCTAGCCTAAGTTCCTACGAGCAGTACTTC,CASSLASLSSYEQYF
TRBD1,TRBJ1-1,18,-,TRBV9,TGTGCCAGCAGCGTAGAGAGGGGACAGGGGGCGGGGAGCACTGAAGCTTTCTTT,CASSVERGQGAGSTEAFF
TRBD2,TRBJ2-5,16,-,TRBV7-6,TGTGCCAGCAGCCCAAGCAGGACGGGAGGACTCAGGGAGCAGTACTTC,CASSPSRTGGLREQYF
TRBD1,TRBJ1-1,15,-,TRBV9,TGTGCCAGCAGCTCAGGGGGACGGTTGAACACTGAAGCTTTCTTT,CASSSGGRLNTEAFF
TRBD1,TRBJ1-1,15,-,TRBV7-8,TGTGCCAGCAGCCACGCGGAACAGGGGGTAACTGAAGCTTTCTTT,CASSHAEQGVTEAFF
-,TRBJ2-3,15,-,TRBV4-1,TGCGCCAGCAGCCAAGTTAGGCTCCCGGGAGATACGCAGTATTTT,CASSQVRLPGDTQYF
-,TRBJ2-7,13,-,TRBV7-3,TGTGCCAGCAGCTATCTACCATGGTACGAGCAGTACTTC,CASSYLPWYEQYF
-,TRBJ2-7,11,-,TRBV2,TGTGCCAGCAGGACAGAATACGAGCAGTACTTC,CASRTEYEQYF
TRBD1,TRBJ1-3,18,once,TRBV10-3,TGTGCCATCAGTGAGGATGTTAAGACAGGGGGCTTTGGAAACACCATATATTTT,CAISEDVKTGGFGNTIYF
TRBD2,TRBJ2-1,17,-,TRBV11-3,TGTGCCAGCAGCCGCCTAAGCGGGGGGGCGTCCTACAATGAGCAGTTCTTC,CASSRLSGGASYNEQFF